This T cell receptor (beta chain) was sequenced during a study of blood T cell repertoires in COVID-19. Trimming removed 4 bases from V and 5 bases from J, with 11 bases in between. The germline V gene encodes CDR1 LNHDA and CDR2 SQIVND (reference sequence). The length of the CDR3 is 13 residues. Assay used: immunoSEQ multiplex PCR; TCRdb lists only in-frame clones, some missing. The data show 170,000 or so clones, around 80% seen once. Sequenced: peripheral blood. The receptor was derived from a woman between 40 and 55 years old with COVID-19, enrolled during active disease. V is TRBV19 and J is TRBJ1-1, with D maybe TRBD1 (6 bases). The CDR3 loop is CASSTTTGTEAFF. In nucleotides, the CDR3 is TGTGCCAGTAGTACAACTACAGGGACTGAAGCTTTCTTT.